This TCR beta chain was identified in a study of T cells in Graves' hyperthyroidism and ophthalmopathy. Researchers amplified the TCR beta CDR3 regions from RNA transcripts. The study used the HTBI primer set for a first-round RT-PCR of the TCR CDR3. TCRdb reanalysed the multiplex PCR reads using MiXCR and keeps one entry per CDR3 protein. The data contain some 440,000 distinct CDR3 sequences, less than 20% of them singletons. The CDR3 runs 13 residues. CDR1 is MDHEN, CDR2 SYDVKM, per germline. V lost 7 bases, J lost 3 bases, and 10 bases lay in between. The source is a woman between 18 and 30 years old with Graves' hyperthyroidism. The chain combines TRBV28 with TRBJ2-1, with D possibly matching TRBD2 (6 bases). The sequenced sample consisted of blood. The CDR3 region has the DNA TGTGCCAGCATGACGGGAGACTACAATGAGCAGTTCTTC. It specifies CASMTGDYNEQFF.